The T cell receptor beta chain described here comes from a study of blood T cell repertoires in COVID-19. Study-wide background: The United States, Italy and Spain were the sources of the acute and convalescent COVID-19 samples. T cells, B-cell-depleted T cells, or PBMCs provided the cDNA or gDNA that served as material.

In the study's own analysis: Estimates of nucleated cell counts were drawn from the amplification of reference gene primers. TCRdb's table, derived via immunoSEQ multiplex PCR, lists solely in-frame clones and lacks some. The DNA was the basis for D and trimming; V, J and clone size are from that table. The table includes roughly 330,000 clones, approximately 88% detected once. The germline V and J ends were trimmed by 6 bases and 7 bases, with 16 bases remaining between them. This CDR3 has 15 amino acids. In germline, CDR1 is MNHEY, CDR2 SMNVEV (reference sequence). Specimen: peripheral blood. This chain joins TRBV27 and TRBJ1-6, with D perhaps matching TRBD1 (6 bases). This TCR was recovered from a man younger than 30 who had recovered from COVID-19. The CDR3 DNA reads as TGTGCCAGCAGCCCCGGGGGGCGGAACAATTCACCCCTCCACTTT. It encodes CASSPGGRNNSPLHF.